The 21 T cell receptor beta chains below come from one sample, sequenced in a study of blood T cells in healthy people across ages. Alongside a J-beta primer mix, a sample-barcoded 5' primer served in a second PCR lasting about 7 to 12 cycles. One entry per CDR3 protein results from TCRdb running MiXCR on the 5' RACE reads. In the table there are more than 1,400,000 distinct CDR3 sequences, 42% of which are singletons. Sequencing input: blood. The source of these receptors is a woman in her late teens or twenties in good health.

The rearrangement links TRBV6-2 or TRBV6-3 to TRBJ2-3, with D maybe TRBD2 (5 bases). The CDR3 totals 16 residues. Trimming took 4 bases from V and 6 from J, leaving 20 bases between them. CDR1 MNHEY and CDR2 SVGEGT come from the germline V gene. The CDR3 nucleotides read TGTGCCAGCAGTTCCATTCTAGTGGAGGTCCGGGATACGCAGTATTTT. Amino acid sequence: CASSSILVEVRDTQYF.

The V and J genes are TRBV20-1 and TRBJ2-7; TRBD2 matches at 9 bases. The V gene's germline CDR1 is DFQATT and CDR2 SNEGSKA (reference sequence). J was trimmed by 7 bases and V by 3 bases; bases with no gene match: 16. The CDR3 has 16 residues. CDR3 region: CSARTAGTSGLREQYF. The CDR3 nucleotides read TGCAGTGCTAGGACTGCCGGAACTAGCGGGCTCCGGGAGCAGTACTTC.

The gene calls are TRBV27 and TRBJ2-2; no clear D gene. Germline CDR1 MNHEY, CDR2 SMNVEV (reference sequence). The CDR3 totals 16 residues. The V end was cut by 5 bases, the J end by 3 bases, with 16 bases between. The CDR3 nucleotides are TGTGCCAGCAGTCCATCAACTACCTCGTACACCGGGGAGCTGTTTTTT. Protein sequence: CASSPSTTSYTGELFF.

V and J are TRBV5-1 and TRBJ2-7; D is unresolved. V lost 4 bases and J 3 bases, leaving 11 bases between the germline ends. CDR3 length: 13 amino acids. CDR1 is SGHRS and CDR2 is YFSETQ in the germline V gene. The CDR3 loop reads CASSEVDYYEQYF. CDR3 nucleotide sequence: TGCGCCAGCAGCGAAGTGGATTACTACGAGCAGTACTTC.

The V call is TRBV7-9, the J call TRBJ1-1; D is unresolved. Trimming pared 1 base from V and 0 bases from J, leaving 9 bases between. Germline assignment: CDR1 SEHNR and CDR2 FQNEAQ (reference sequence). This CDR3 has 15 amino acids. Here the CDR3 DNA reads TGTGCCAGCAGCTTAGATGGGCAACTGAACACTGAAGCTTTCTTT. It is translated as CASSLDGQLNTEAFF. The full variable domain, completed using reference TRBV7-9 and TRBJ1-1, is DTGVSQNPRHKITKRGQNVTFRCDPISEHNRLYWYRQTLGQGPEFLTYFQNEAQLEKSRLLSDRFSAERPKGSFSTLEIQRTEQGDSAMYLCASSLDGQLNTEAFFGQGTRLTVV.

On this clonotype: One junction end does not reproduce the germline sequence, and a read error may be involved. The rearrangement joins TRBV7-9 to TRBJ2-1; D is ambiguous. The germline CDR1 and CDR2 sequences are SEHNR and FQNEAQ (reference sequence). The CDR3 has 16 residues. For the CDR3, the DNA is TGTGCCAGCAGCTCGTCGGTCTCTTTCTCCTTCAATGAGCAGTTCTTC. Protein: CASSSSVSFSFNEQFF. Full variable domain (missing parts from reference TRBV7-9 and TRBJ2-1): DTGVSQNPRHKITKRGQNVTFRCDPISEHNRLYWYRQTLGQGPEFLTYFQNEAQLEKSRLLSDRFSAERPKGSFSTLEIQRTEQGDSAMYLCASSSSVSFSFNEQFFGPGTRLTVL.

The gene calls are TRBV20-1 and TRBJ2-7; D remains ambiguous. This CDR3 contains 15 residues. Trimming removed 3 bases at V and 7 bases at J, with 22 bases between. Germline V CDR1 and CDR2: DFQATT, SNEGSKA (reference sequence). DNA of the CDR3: TGCAGTGCTAGCCTCTCCGGCAACAGTTACAATGAGCAGTACTTC. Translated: CSASLSGNSYNEQYF.

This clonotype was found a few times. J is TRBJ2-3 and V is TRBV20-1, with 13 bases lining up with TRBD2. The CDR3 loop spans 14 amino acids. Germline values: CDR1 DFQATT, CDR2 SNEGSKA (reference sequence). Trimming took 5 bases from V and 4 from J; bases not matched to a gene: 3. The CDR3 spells CSAGTSGNADTQYF. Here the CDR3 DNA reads TGCAGTGCTGGGACTAGCGGGAATGCAGATACGCAGTATTTT.

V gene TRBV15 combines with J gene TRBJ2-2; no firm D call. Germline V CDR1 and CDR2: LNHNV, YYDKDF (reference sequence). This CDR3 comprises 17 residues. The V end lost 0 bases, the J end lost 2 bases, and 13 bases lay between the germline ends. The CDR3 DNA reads TGTGCCACCAGCAGAGATCGGAAGATAAGTAACACCGGGGAGCTGTTTTTT. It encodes CATSRDRKISNTGELFF.

The CDR3 DNA is TGTGCCAGCCCCGCTGAAACTTACCATGGCTACACCTTC. Translated: CASPAETYHGYTF. The V gene is TRBV7-9, the J gene TRBJ1-2; D unclear. The germline CDR1 and CDR2 sequences are SEHNR and FQNEAQ (reference sequence). The CDR3 runs 13 residues. The germline V and J ends were trimmed by 8 bases and 6 bases, with 16 bases remaining between them.

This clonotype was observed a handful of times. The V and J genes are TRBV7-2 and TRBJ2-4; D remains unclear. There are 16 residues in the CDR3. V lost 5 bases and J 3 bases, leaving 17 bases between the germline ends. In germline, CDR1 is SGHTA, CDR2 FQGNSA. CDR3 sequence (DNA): TGTGCCAGCAGCCCACCGGGCCTCTCGGGCAAAAACATTCAGTACTTC. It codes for CASSPPGLSGKNIQYF.

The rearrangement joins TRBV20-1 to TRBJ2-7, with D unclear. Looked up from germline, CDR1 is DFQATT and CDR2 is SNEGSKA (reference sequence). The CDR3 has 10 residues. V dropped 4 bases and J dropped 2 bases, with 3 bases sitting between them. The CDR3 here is CSANPYEQYF. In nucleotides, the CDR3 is TGCAGTGCTAACCCCTACGAGCAGTACTTC.

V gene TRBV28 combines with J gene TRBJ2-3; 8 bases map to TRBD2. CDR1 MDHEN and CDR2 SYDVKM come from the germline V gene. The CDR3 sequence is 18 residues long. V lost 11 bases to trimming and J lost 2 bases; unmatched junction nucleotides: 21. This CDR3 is CASFEGVSGRRDTDTQYF. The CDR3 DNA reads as TGTGCCTCATTTGAGGGTGTAAGCGGGAGAAGAGACACAGATACGCAGTATTTT.

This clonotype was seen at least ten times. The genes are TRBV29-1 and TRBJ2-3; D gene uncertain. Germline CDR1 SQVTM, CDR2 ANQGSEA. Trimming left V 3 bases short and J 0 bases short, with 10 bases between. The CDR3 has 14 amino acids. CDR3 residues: CSVESTASTDTQYF. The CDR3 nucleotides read TGCAGCGTTGAGTCGACGGCTAGCACAGATACGCAGTATTTT.

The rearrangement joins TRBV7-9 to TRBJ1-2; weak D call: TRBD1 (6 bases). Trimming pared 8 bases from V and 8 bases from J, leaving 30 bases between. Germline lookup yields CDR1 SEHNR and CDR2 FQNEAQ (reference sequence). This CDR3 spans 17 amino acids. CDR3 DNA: TGTGCCAGCCCAATCCCATCGTCCGGGACACTGATGGGGGGCTACACCTTC. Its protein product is CASPIPSSGTLMGGYTF.

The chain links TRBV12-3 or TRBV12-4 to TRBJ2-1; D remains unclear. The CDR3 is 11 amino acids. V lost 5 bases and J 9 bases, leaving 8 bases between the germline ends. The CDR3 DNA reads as TGTGCCAGCAGTGTGCTCGGTGAGCAGTTCTTC. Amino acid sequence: CASSVLGEQFF.

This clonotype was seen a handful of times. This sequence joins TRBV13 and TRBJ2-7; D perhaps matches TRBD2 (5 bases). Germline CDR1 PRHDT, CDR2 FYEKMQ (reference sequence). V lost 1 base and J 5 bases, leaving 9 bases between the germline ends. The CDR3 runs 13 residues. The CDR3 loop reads CASSLARRDEQYF. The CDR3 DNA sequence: TGTGCCAGCAGCTTAGCTCGGCGGGACGAGCAGTACTTC. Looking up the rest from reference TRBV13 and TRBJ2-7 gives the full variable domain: AAGVIQSPRHLIKEKRETATLKCYPIPRHDTVYWYQQGPGQDPQFLISFYEKMQSDKGSIPDRFSAQQFSDYHSELNMSSLELGDSALYFCASSLARRDEQYFGPGTRLTVT.

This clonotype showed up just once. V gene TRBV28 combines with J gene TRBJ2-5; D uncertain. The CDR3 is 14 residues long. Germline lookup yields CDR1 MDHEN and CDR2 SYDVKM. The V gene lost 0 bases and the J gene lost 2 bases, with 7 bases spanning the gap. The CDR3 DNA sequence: TGTGCCAGCAGTTTATGCCAACCACAAGAGACCCAGTACTTC. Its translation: CASSLCQPQETQYF.

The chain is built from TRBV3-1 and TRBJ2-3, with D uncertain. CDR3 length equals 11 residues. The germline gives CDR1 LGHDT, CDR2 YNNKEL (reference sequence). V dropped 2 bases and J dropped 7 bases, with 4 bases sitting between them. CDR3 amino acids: CASSQQNTQYF. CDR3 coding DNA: TGTGCCAGCAGCCAACAAAATACGCAGTATTTT.

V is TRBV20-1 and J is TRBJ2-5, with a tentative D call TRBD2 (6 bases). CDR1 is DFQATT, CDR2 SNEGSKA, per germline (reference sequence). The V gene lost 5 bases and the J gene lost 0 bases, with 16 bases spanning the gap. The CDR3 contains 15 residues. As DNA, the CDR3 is TGCAGTGCTCGTGAATTTGGGACTTACCAAGAGACCCAGTACTTC. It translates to CSAREFGTYQETQYF.

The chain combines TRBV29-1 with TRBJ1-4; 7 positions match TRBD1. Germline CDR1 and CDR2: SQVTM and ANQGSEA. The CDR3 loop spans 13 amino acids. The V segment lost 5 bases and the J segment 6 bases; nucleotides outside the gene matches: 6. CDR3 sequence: CSVSAGTDEKLFF. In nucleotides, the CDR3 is TGCAGCGTTTCCGCCGGGACAGATGAAAAACTGTTTTTT. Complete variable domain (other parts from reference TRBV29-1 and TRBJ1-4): SAVISQKPSRDICQRGTSLTIQCQVDSQVTMMFWYRQQPGQSLTLIATANQGSEATYESGFVIDKFPISRPNLTFSTLTVSNMSPEDSSIYLCSVSAGTDEKLFFGSGTQLSVL.